These 22 T cell receptor beta chains share one sample of origin, sequenced in a study of shared clonotypes between healthy human individuals. Libraries were prepared by immunoSEQ multiplex PCR; TCRdb keeps only in-frame clonotypes and omits some of them. This sample has around 2.5 million clones, with over 85% found just once. Sequenced material: naive CD4+ T cells from PBMCs. Subset here: CD45RA+ positively selected. These receptors all come from a man between 18 and 35 years old in good health. Some clones in this sample may be carry-over from other donors' samples.

The CDR3 reads CASSEMLAGGPSETQYF. As DNA, the CDR3 is TGTGCCAGCAGTGAAATGCTAGCGGGAGGGCCCTCGGAGACCCAGTACTTC. The chain uses TRBV2 and TRBJ2-5; TRBD2 matches 12 bases. With 2 bases clipped from V and 5 bases from J, the junction kept 9 bases outside the gene matches. The length of the CDR3 is 17 residues. Germline-derived CDR1 and CDR2 are SNHLY and FYNNEI.

This chain connects TRBV11-2 to TRBJ2-7, with no clear D. The CDR3 runs 13 residues. In germline, CDR1 is SGHAT, CDR2 FQNNGV. Trimming stripped 5 bases from V and 2 bases from J, with 10 bases between. The CDR3 loop is CASSPTSTYEQYF. The CDR3 DNA follows: TGTGCCAGCAGCCCGACAAGCACCTACGAGCAGTACTTC.

This chain uses TRBV5-1 with TRBJ2-7, with TRBD2 matching over 14 bases. CDR1 and CDR2 from the germline V gene are SGHRS and YFSETQ. The CDR3 extends over 15 amino acids. V trimming: 4 bases; J trimming: 6 bases; junction bases outside the gene matches: 6. The CDR3 DNA is TGCGCCAGCAGCGGTGGACTAGCGGGAGGAACCGAGCAGTACTTC. Translating it yields CASSGGLAGGTEQYF.

J is TRBJ1-4 and V is TRBV6-1, with TRBD1 matching over 11 bases. The CDR3 has 15 amino acids. CDR1 and CDR2 (germline): MNHNS, SASEGT. Trimming removed 6 bases from V and 10 bases from J; junction bases left unmatched: 10. The CDR3 region has the DNA TGTGCCAGCAGCCGCACGGAGGGACAGGGGGGAAAACTGTTTTTT. Its translation is CASSRTEGQGGKLFF.

V and J are TRBV11-2 and TRBJ2-3; D not resolved. Deletions cut 1 base from V and 8 bases from J, with 7 bases between. The germline CDR1 and CDR2 sequences are SGHAT and FQNNGV. The CDR3 extends over 12 amino acids. Here the CDR3 DNA reads TGTGCCAGCAGCTTAGTGGGCGGTACGCAGTATTTT. Its translation: CASSLVGGTQYF.

This clone has just one count. This sample also contains other DNA sequences that code for the same CDR3. The chain has TRBV5-1 and TRBJ2-5, with D tentatively TRBD2 (5 bases). Germline V gene sequence: CDR1 SGHRS, CDR2 YFSETQ. This CDR3 region has 13 residues. Trimming took off 2 bases at V and 5 bases at J, with 10 bases between the two ends. The CDR3, as DNA: TGCGCCAGCAGCTTATCTAGCATGGAGACCCAGTACTTC. Translated: CASSLSSMETQYF.

The V and J genes are TRBV7-2 and TRBJ2-7; 12 nucleotides line up with TRBD1. CDR3 length: 20 residues. The germline V gene encodes CDR1 SGHTA and CDR2 FQGNSA. V was pared by 0 bases and J by 4 bases, with 16 bases of the junction left unmatched. CDR3: CASSLAIGGQGAVLGYEQYF. In DNA form, the CDR3 reads TGTGCCAGCAGCTTAGCGATAGGGGGACAGGGGGCCGTATTAGGTTACGAGCAGTACTTC.

The rearrangement links TRBV5-1 to TRBJ2-5; TRBD2 matches 11 bases. The ends lost 4 bases at V and 5 bases at J; junction bases unmatched: 7. The CDR3 runs to 15 residues. CDR1 and CDR2 (germline): SGHRS, YFSETQ. DNA of the CDR3: TGCGCCAGCAGCCCCCGACTAGCGGGAAGGGAGACCCAGTACTTC. Protein sequence: CASSPRLAGRETQYF.

This rearrangement joins TRBV25-1 to TRBJ2-2; 7 bases agree with TRBD1. V shed 3 bases, J shed 4 bases, and the junction held 8 bases outside the gene matches. The CDR3 contains 16 residues. CDR1 is MGHDK and CDR2 is SYGVNS in the germline V gene. The CDR3 nucleotides read TGTGCCAGCAGTGATTCTAGAAGGGGGCTCACCGGGGAGCTGTTTTTT. Its translation is CASSDSRRGLTGELFF.

This clone is a singleton in its sample. The chain links TRBV5-1 to TRBJ2-2; tentatively, D is TRBD2 (5 bases). The CDR3 is made up of 15 amino acids. Germline V gene sequence: CDR1 SGHRS, CDR2 YFSETQ. Trimming pared 0 bases from V and 4 bases from J, leaving 10 bases between. The CDR3 here is CASSLGESGTGELFF. CDR3 nucleotide sequence: TGCGCCAGCAGCTTGGGGGAGAGTGGCACCGGGGAGCTGTTTTTT.

A single count supports this clone. The CDR3 DNA reads as TGTGCCAGCAGCTTGGTAATCCCGGGACAGGGCTACGAGCAGTACTTC. Protein product: CASSLVIPGQGYEQYF. The chain links TRBV5-6 to TRBJ2-7; TRBD1 matches 9 bases. Germline V gene sequence: CDR1 SGHDT, CDR2 YYEEEE. V was clipped by 0 bases and J by 3 bases; unmatched bases: 7. This CDR3 region has 16 residues.

V is TRBV11-2 and J is TRBJ2-1; 8 bases fit TRBD2. Looked up from germline, CDR1 is SGHAT and CDR2 is FQNNGV. The ends lost 8 bases at V and 4 bases at J; junction bases unmatched: 7. The CDR3 spans 14 residues. The CDR3 sequence: CASERERVYNEQFF. The CDR3 region has the DNA TGTGCCAGCGAGCGGGAGAGGGTATACAATGAGCAGTTCTTC.

This chain links TRBV5-1 with TRBJ1-1, with 7 bases fitting TRBD1. The CDR3 spans 16 residues. The V gene's germline CDR1 is SGHRS and CDR2 YFSETQ. The V and J ends lost 0 bases and 0 bases, in that order; junction bases with no gene match: 5. CDR3 nucleotide sequence: TGCGCCAGCAGCTTGGTGGCCCAGGGGGTGAACACTGAAGCTTTCTTT. It encodes CASSLVAQGVNTEAFF.

This clone has a handful of counts. This rearrangement joins TRBV19 to TRBJ1-5; possible D gene TRBD1, 5 bases. V was trimmed by 3 bases and J by 4 bases, leaving 13 bases between them. The germline V gene encodes CDR1 LNHDA and CDR2 SQIVND (reference sequence). There are 15 residues in the CDR3. CDR3 protein: CASSIGQGLNQPQHF. CDR3 DNA sequence: TGTGCCAGTAGTATCGGGCAGGGACTAAATCAGCCCCAGCATTTT. Full variable domain (rest looked up from reference TRBV19 and TRBJ1-5): DGGITQSPKYLFRKEGQNVTLSCEQNLNHDAMYWYRQDPGQGLRLIYYSQIVNDFQKGDIAEGYSVSREKKESFPLTVTSAQKNPTAFYLCASSIGQGLNQPQHFGDGTRLSIL.

On this clone: Within the sample, other DNA sequences also encode this same CDR3. This chain joins TRBV7-3 and TRBJ2-2; no reliable D call. Germline assignment: CDR1 SGHTA and CDR2 FQGTGA. The CDR3 length is 13 residues. V was pared by 1 base and J by 4 bases, with 4 bases between. CDR3 coding DNA: TGTGCCAGCAGCTTAATATCCACCGGGGAGCTGTTTTTT. Protein product: CASSLISTGELFF.

This clone was seen a single time. The gene calls are TRBV6-5 and TRBJ1-2; tentatively, D is TRBD1 (6 bases). V lost 7 bases and J 6 bases, leaving 12 bases between the germline ends. CDR1 and CDR2 (germline): MNHEY, SVGAGI. This CDR3 has 12 residues. The CDR3 is CASTRGQNGYTF. The DNA for the CDR3 is TGTGCCAGCACCAGAGGACAGAATGGCTACACCTTC.

The chain carries TRBV10-3 and TRBJ1-1, with no clear D. The germline V gene encodes CDR1 ENHRY and CDR2 SYGVKD. There are 14 residues in the CDR3. Deletions cut 0 bases from V and 4 bases from J, with 9 bases between. The CDR3 DNA reads TGTGCCATCAGTGAGTCGATTTTTAGCACTGAAGCTTTCTTT. This codes for CAISESIFSTEAFF.

This CDR3 is CSVADWDTQYF. The DNA for the CDR3 is TGCAGCGTTGCCGACTGGGATACGCAGTATTTT. This chain joins TRBV29-1 and TRBJ2-3; D gene ambiguous. Germline lookup yields CDR1 SQVTM and CDR2 ANQGSEA. V lost 4 bases and J 6 bases, leaving 8 bases between the germline ends. The CDR3 loop spans 11 amino acids.

As regards this clone: This sample includes further DNA sequences coding for the same CDR3. The CDR3 coding sequence is TGCAGTGTTCGACAGCACACAGATACGCAGTATTTT. It encodes CSVRQHTDTQYF. J is TRBJ2-3 and V is TRBV29-1, with D perhaps matching TRBD1 (5 bases). This CDR3 comprises 12 residues. Germline V gene data show CDR1 as SQVTM and CDR2 as ANQGSEA.

This sequence joins TRBV5-1 and TRBJ1-1; no definite D call. Per the germline V gene, CDR1 is SGHRS and CDR2 is YFSETQ. There are 15 residues in the CDR3. V gave up 0 bases and J gave up 6 bases, with 15 bases separating them. The CDR3 is CASSLGEGTYAEAFF. The CDR3 region has the DNA TGCGCCAGCAGCTTGGGAGAGGGTACGTACGCTGAAGCTTTCTTT.

The chain uses TRBV28 and TRBJ2-4; D remains unclear. The germline V gene encodes CDR1 MDHEN and CDR2 SYDVKM. Trimming left V 2 bases short and J 15 bases short, with 14 bases between. The CDR3 contains 12 residues. DNA of the CDR3: TGTGCCAGCAGTTTAGGCCAGTGGGCGTTGTACTTC. This codes for CASSLGQWALYF.

In this sample, this clone turned up once. The sample has other DNA sequences that encode this CDR3 too. This rearrangement joins TRBV6-1 to TRBJ1-5, with 8 bases matching TRBD1. The CDR3 consists of 14 residues. Germline CDR1 is MNHNS and CDR2 is SASEGT. The V segment lost 4 bases and the J segment 4 bases; nucleotides outside the gene matches: 3. Here the CDR3 reads CASSGQGSNQPQHF. For the CDR3, the DNA is TGTGCCAGCAGTGGACAGGGGTCTAATCAGCCCCAGCATTTT.